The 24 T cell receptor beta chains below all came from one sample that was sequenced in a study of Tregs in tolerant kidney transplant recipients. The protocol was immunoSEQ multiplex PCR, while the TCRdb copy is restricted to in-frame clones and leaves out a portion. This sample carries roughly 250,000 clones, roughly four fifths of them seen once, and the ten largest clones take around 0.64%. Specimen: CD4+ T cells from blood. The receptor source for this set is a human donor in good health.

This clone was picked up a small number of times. CDR3 nucleotides: TGTGCCACCAGCATTCCGACAGGCCGTCGGGGCTACACCTTC. Translation gives CATSIPTGRRGYTF. The rearrangement links TRBV15 to TRBJ1-2, with D possibly being TRBD1 (6 bases). CDR3 length: 14 residues. Germline CDR1 LNHNV, CDR2 YYDKDF (reference sequence). Trimming left V 4 bases short and J 8 bases short, with 17 bases between.

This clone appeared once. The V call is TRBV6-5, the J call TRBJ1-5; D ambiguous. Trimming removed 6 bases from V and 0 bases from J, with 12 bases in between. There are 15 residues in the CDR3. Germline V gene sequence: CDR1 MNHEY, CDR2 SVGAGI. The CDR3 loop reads CASSLYGDSNQPQHF. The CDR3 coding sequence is TGTGCCAGCAGCCTGTACGGGGATAGCAATCAGCCCCAGCATTTT.

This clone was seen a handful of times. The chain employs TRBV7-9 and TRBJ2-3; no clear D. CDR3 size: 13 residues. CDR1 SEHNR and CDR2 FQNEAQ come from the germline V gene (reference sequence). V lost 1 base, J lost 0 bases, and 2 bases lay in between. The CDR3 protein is CASSLVSTDTQYF. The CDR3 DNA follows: TGTGCCAGCAGCTTAGTTAGCACAGATACGCAGTATTTT.

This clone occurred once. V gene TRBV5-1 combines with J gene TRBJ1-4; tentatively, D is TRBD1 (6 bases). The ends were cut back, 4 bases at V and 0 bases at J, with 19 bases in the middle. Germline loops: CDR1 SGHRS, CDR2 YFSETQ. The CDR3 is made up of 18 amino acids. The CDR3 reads CASSPGGQFKTTNEKLFF. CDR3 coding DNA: TGCGCCAGCAGCCCGGGAGGACAGTTTAAGACAACTAATGAAAAACTGTTTTTT.

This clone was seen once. This CDR3 is CASSTGTGYEQFF. CDR3 sequence (DNA): TGTGCCAGCAGCACCGGGACAGGGTATGAGCAGTTCTTC. V is TRBV7-2 and J is TRBJ2-1, with 9 bases identical to TRBD1. Germline CDR1 is SGHTA and CDR2 is FQGNSA. The J segment lost 8 bases and the V segment lost 5 bases, leaving 4 bases of the junction unmatched. This CDR3 comprises 13 residues.

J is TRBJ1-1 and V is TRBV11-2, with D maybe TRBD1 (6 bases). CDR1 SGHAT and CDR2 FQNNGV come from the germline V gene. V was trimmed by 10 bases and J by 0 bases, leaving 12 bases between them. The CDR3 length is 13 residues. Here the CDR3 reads CATSGHMNTEAFF. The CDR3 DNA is TGTGCCACCTCGGGACATATGAACACTGAAGCTTTCTTT. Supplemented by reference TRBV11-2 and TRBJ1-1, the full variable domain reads EAGVAQSPRYKIIEKRQSVAFWCNPISGHATLYWYQQILGQGPKLLIQFQNNGVVDDSQLPKDRFSAERLKGVDSTLKIQPAKLEDSAVYLCATSGHMNTEAFFGQGTRLTVV.

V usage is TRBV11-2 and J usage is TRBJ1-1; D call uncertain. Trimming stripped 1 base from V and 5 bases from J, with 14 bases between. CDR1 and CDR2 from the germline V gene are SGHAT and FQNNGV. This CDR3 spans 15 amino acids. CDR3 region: CASSLVGGTGTEAFF. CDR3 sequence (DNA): TGTGCCAGCAGCTTAGTGGGTGGAACGGGGACTGAAGCTTTCTTT.

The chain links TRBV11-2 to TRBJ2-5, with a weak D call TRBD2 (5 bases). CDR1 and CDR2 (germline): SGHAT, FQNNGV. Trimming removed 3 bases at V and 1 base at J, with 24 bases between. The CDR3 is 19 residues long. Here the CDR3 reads CASSFSSLWQSGLQETQYF. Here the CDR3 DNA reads TGTGCCAGCAGCTTCTCAAGCTTATGGCAGTCCGGACTCCAAGAGACCCAGTACTTC.

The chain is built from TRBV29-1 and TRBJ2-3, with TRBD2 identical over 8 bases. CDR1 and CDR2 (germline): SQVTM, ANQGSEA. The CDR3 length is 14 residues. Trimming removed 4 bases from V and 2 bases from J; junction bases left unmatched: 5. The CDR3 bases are TGCAGCGTTGTCTCGGGGGGGAACACAGATACGCAGTATTTT. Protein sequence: CSVVSGGNTDTQYF.

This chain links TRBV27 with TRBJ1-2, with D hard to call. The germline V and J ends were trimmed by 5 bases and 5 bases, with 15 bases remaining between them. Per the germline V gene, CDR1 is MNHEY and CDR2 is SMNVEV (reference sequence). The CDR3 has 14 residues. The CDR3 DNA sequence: TGTGCCAGCAGTCCAAACGGGAGGCTATATGGCTACACCTTC. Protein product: CASSPNGRLYGYTF.

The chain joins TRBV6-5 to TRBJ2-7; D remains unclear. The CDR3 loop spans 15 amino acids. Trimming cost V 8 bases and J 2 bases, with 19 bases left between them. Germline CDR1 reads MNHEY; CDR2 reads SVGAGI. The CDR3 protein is CASSFSGPRAYEQYF. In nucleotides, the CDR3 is TGTGCCAGCTCGTTCAGTGGGCCCCGGGCCTACGAGCAGTACTTC.

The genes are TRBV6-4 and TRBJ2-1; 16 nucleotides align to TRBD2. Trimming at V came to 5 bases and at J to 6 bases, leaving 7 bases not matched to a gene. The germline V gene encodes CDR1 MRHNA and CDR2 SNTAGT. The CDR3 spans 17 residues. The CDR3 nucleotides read TGTGCCAGCAGTCCCGGGACTAGCGGGAGGGGAGTCAATGAGCAGTTCTTC. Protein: CASSPGTSGRGVNEQFF.

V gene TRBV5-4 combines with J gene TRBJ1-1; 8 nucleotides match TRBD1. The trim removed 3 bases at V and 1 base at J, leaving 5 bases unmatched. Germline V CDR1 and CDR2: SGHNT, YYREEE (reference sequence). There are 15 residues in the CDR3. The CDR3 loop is CASSSAGTGNTEAFF. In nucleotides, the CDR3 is TGTGCCAGCAGCTCGGCCGGGACAGGGAACACTGAAGCTTTCTTT.

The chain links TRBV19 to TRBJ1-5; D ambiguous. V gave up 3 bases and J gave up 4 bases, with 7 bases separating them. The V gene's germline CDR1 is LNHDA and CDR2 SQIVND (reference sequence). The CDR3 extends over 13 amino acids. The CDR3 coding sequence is TGTGCCAGTAGTATTAGTCCAAATCAGCCCCAGCATTTT. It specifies CASSISPNQPQHF.

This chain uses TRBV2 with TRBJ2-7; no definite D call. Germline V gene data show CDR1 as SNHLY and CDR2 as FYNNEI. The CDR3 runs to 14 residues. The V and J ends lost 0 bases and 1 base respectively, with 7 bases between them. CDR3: CASSEARGSYEQYF. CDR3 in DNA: TGTGCCAGCAGTGAAGCGCGCGGTTCCTACGAGCAGTACTTC.

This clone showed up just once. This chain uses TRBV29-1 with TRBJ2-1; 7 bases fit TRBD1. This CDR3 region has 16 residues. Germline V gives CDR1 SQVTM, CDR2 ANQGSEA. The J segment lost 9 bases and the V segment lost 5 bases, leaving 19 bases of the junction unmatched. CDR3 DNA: TGCAGCGTTCTCGGGAACAGGGGCCGCCGGGTTACTGAGCAGTTCTTC. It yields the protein CSVLGNRGRRVTEQFF.

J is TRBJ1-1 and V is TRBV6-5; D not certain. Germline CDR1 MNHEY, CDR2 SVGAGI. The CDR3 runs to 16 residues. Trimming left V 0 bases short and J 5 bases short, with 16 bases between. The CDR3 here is CASSYSGSLAWTEAFF. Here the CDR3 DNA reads TGTGCCAGCAGTTACTCGGGCAGCCTAGCGTGGACTGAAGCTTTCTTT.

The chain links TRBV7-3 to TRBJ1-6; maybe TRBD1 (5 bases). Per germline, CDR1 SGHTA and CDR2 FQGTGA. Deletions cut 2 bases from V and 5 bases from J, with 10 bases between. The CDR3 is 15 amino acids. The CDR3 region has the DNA TGTGCCAGCAGCTTACTCGGGGGGGATAATTCACCCCTCCACTTT. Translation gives CASSLLGGDNSPLHF. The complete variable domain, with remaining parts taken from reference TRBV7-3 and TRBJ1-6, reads GAGVSQTPSNKVTEKGKYVELRCDPISGHTALYWYRQSLGQGPEFLIYFQGTGAADDSGLPNDRFFAVRPEGSVSTLKIQRTERGDSAVYLCASSLLGGDNSPLHFGNGTRLTVT.

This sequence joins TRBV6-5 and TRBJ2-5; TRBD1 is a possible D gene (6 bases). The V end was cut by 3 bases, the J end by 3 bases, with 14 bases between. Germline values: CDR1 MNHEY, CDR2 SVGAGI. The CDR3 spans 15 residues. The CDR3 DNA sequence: TGTGCCAGCAGTTATCGTGGGGGCCGGGAAGAGACCCAGTACTTC. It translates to CASSYRGGREETQYF.

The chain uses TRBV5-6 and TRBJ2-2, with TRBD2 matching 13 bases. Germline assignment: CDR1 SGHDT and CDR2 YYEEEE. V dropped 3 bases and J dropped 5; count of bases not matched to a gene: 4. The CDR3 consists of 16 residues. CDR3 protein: CASSYRTSGGTGELFF. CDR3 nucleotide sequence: TGTGCCAGCAGCTACCGGACTAGCGGGGGAACCGGGGAGCTGTTTTTT.

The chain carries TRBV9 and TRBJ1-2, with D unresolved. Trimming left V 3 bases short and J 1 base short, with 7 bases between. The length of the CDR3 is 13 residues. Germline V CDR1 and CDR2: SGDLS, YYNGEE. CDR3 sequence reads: CASSGEDNYGYTF. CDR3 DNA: TGTGCCAGCAGCGGGGAGGATAACTATGGCTACACCTTC.

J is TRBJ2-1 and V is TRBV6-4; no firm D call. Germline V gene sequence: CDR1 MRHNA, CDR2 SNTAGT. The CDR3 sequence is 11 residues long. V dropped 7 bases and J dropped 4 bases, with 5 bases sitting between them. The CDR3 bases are TGTGCCAGCACTATTTACAATGAGCAGTTCTTC. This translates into CASTIYNEQFF.

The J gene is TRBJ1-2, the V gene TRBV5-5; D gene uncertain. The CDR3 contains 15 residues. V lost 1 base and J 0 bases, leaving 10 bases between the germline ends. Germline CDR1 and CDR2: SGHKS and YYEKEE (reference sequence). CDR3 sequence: CASSLSRNTNYGYTF. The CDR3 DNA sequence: TGTGCCAGCAGCTTGAGTAGAAACACTAACTATGGCTACACCTTC.

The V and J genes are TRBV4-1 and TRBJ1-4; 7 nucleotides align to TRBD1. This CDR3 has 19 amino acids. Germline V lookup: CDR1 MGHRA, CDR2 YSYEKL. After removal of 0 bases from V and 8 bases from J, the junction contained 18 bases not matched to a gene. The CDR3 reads CASSQDLGTASLRKEKLFF. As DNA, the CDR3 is TGCGCCAGCAGCCAAGATTTAGGGACAGCCAGTCTTCGGAAAGAAAAACTGTTTTTT.